This T cell receptor beta chain was found in a study of metastatic and nonmetastatic thyroid tumors. This clone was detected many times. Treatment of any kind had been given to no patient before thyroid surgery. V lost 4 bases, J lost 14 bases, and 6 bases stayed unmatched. The length of the CDR3 is 12 residues. The germline V gene has CDR1 SGHNT and CDR2 YENEEA. TCRdb reprocessed the PCR reads via MiXCR. Of about 29,000 clones detected, about 15% appear once; the ten largest clones hold around 4.4%. The chain links TRBV11-3 to TRBJ2-1, with 9 bases lining up with TRBD2. Sample: blood. The receptor's source is a female donor with papillary thyroid cancer or a benign thyroid nodule (not recorded which). Some clones in this sample may be carry-over from other donors' samples. DNA for the CDR3: TGTGCCAGCAGCTCTCCGGGACTAGCAGAGTTCTTC. It is translated as CASSSPGLAEFF.